One and the same sample provided the 22 T cell receptor beta chains below, sequenced in a study of T cells in Graves' hyperthyroidism and ophthalmopathy. TCR beta CDR3 region amplification was performed from RNA transcripts. The primer set for the first-round RT-PCR of the TCR CDR3 was HTBI. TCRdb analysed the multiplex PCR reads with MiXCR anew, one entry per CDR3 protein. The data contain some 560,000 distinct CDR3 sequences, about a sixth of them singletons. Sequences were obtained from blood. The receptors stem from a woman aged 25-40 years with Graves' hyperthyroidism.

This clonotype was counted ten times or more. The V and J genes are TRBV18 and TRBJ1-6; 7 bases map to TRBD1. The CDR3 is 15 residues long. V lost 6 bases to trimming and J lost 8 bases; unmatched junction nucleotides: 10. The germline CDR1 and CDR2 sequences are KGHSH and LQKENI. CDR3 sequence: CASSPRQGVDSPLHF. For the CDR3, the DNA is TGTGCCAGCTCCCCCCGACAGGGTGTGGATTCACCCCTCCACTTT.

The chain has TRBV7-2 and TRBJ1-6; 8 bases are shared with TRBD1. The CDR3 runs to 15 residues. CDR1 and CDR2 (germline): SGHTA, FQGNSA. With V trimmed by 1 base and J by 7 bases, 3 bases remained unmatched. In DNA, the CDR3 is TGTGCCAGCAGCTTAGGGACAGGGACCAATTCACCCCTCCACTTT. Translated: CASSLGTGTNSPLHF.

This clonotype occurred a few times. J is TRBJ2-3 and V is TRBV9; possibly TRBD2 for D (5 bases). The CDR3 covers 15 residues. CDR1 and CDR2 from the germline V gene are SGDLS and YYNGEE. V gave up 0 bases and J gave up 2 bases, with 10 bases separating them. This chain's CDR3 is CASSVGSGPTDTQYF. CDR3 nucleotides: TGTGCCAGCAGCGTAGGGAGCGGTCCCACAGATACGCAGTATTTT.

The chain employs TRBV7-9 and TRBJ2-1, with TRBD1 matching 9 bases. Germline values: CDR1 SEHNR, CDR2 FQNEAQ (reference sequence). After removal of 7 bases from V and 12 bases from J, the junction contained 10 bases not matched to a gene. The length of the CDR3 is 13 residues. CDR3: CASTEGTGRGQFF. The DNA of the CDR3 is TGTGCCAGCACCGAAGGGACAGGGAGGGGGCAGTTCTTC.

This clonotype showed up many times. DNA for the CDR3: TGTGCCTGGAGTGTACACGGGGGGGATGGCTACACCTTC. Encoded protein: CAWSVHGGDGYTF. The chain couples TRBV30 to TRBJ1-2; weak D call: TRBD1 (5 bases). The CDR3 has 13 residues. The V gene lost 0 bases and the J gene lost 6 bases, with 11 bases spanning the gap. The germline V gene encodes CDR1 GTSNPN and CDR2 SVGIG (reference sequence).

This clonotype was recorded at least ten times. The chain is built from TRBV5-1 and TRBJ1-1; D is unclear. Germline values: CDR1 SGHRS, CDR2 YFSETQ. The CDR3 runs to 14 residues. V lost 2 bases and J lost 1, with 9 bases in between. The CDR3 reads CASSLTYSNTEAFF. CDR3 nucleotide sequence: TGCGCCAGCAGCTTAACTTACTCGAACACTGAAGCTTTCTTT.

This clonotype was detected only a few times. V is TRBV12-5 and J is TRBJ1-2; D gene ambiguous. V lost 2 bases and J lost 0, with 7 bases in between. Germline V gene sequence: CDR1 LGHNT, CDR2 FRNRAP. The CDR3 has 14 amino acids. The CDR3 is CASGLYSANYGYTF. The DNA for the CDR3 is TGTGCTAGTGGTTTGTATAGTGCTAACTATGGCTACACCTTC.

This clonotype was seen a handful of times. V is TRBV5-1 and J is TRBJ1-3; weak D call: TRBD1 (5 bases). Per germline, CDR1 SGHRS and CDR2 YFSETQ. The V and J ends lost 4 bases and 2 bases respectively, with 13 bases between them. CDR3 length equals 15 residues. DNA for the CDR3: TGCGCCAGCAGCGCCGACAGATTTACTGGAAACACCATATATTTT. Its translation: CASSADRFTGNTIYF.

This clonotype has a count of ten or more. The chain has TRBV7-9 and TRBJ2-5; 12 positions match TRBD1. J was trimmed by 5 bases and V by 3 bases; bases with no gene match: 7. Per the germline V gene, CDR1 is SEHNR and CDR2 is FQNEAQ (reference sequence). The CDR3 sequence is 16 residues long. The CDR3 region has the DNA TGTGCCAGCAGCTTCGGGGACAGGGGGCGTCTGGAGACCCAGTACTTC. Its translation: CASSFGDRGRLETQYF.

In its sample, this clonotype was seen many times. The rearrangement uses TRBV3-1 and TRBJ2-7; D remains ambiguous. With 1 base removed from V and 1 base from J, the gap between germline ends came to 17 bases. CDR3 length: 17 residues. In germline, CDR1 is LGHDT, CDR2 YNNKEL (reference sequence). The CDR3 DNA sequence: TGTGCCAGCAGCCAAGGGTCCGAATTTCCCGGTTCCTACGAGCAGTACTTC. Protein: CASSQGSEFPGSYEQYF.

This clonotype has only a few counts. The chain combines TRBV7-9 with TRBJ2-1; D gene ambiguous. Germline V gene lookup returns CDR1 SEHNR and CDR2 FQNEAQ (reference sequence). The CDR3 loop spans 14 amino acids. The germline V and J ends were trimmed by 1 base and 10 bases, with 14 bases remaining between them. CDR3 sequence: CASSLVRVADEQFF. In DNA form, the CDR3 reads TGTGCCAGCAGCTTAGTACGCGTAGCCGACGAGCAGTTCTTC.

This clonotype was picked up one time. The rearrangement uses TRBV7-9 and TRBJ2-6; 8 bases are shared with TRBD1. J gave up 0 bases and V 4 bases, and 14 bases lay outside the gene matches. The CDR3 has 20 residues. In germline, CDR1 is SEHNR, CDR2 FQNEAQ (reference sequence). CDR3 nucleotide sequence: TGTGCCAGCAGCTCATTCGCAAGACAGGGGATGTCCTCTGGGGCCAACGTCCTGACTTTC. Its translation: CASSSFARQGMSSGANVLTF.

This clonotype was counted between two and nine times. This rearrangement joins TRBV20-1 to TRBJ2-1; unclear D gene. The CDR3 is 14 residues long. Germline V gene lookup returns CDR1 DFQATT and CDR2 SNEGSKA (reference sequence). Trimming stripped 6 bases from V and 0 bases from J, with 12 bases between. The CDR3 protein is CSATPASSYNEQFF. The CDR3 DNA follows: TGCAGTGCCACTCCCGCGAGCTCCTACAATGAGCAGTTCTTC.

This clonotype was observed a few times. The chain couples TRBV4-3 to TRBJ1-4; D is undetermined. The V end lost 0 bases, the J end lost 7 bases, and 12 bases lay between the germline ends. The CDR3 loop spans 15 amino acids. Per the germline V gene, CDR1 is LGHNA and CDR2 is YSLEER. CDR3 protein: CASSQESSFTEKLFF. The CDR3 DNA is TGCGCCAGCAGCCAAGAATCTTCCTTTACTGAAAAACTGTTTTTT.

The chain links TRBV7-9 to TRBJ2-7; 8 bases are shared with TRBD1. The junction had 6 bases not matched to a gene; V was cut back by 5 bases and J by 3 bases. The CDR3 extends over 14 amino acids. The germline V gene encodes CDR1 SEHNR and CDR2 FQNEAQ (reference sequence). The CDR3 DNA reads as TGTGCCAGCAGCCGGGGACAGGTGATCTACGAGCAGTACTTC. Protein product: CASSRGQVIYEQYF.

This clonotype was recorded many times. The chain carries TRBV15 and TRBJ2-3; D is possibly TRBD2 (5 bases). Germline V gene lookup returns CDR1 LNHNV and CDR2 YYDKDF (reference sequence). V was pared by 3 bases and J by 0 bases, with 16 bases between. The CDR3 spans 17 residues. Here the CDR3 reads CATSREKAVTSTDTQYF. DNA for the CDR3: TGTGCCACCAGCAGGGAAAAAGCGGTTACTAGCACAGATACGCAGTATTTT.

This clonotype has at least ten counts. CDR3 protein: CASKNPPLLAGVRQETQYF. CDR3 DNA: TGTGCCAGCAAAAACCCCCCTCTACTAGCGGGAGTCCGCCAAGAGACCCAGTACTTC. The chain is built from TRBV6-2 or TRBV6-3 and TRBJ2-5; 11 nucleotides agree with TRBD2. CDR3 length: 19 residues. CDR1 is MNHEY, CDR2 SVGEGT, per germline. Unmatched junction bases numbered 17, after V lost 7 bases and J lost 1 base.

This clonotype was seen many times. The junction departs from germline at one end; a sequencing error may be responsible. The chain carries TRBV6-4 and TRBJ1-1; D is unclear. This CDR3 region has 13 residues. Germline CDR1 reads MRHNA; CDR2 reads SNTAGT. This chain's CDR3 is CASSEWMNAEAFF. The CDR3 nucleotides are TGTGCCAGCAGTGAGTGGATGAACGCTGAAGCTTTCTTT.

This clonotype showed up many times. The gene calls are TRBV20-1 and TRBJ1-1; D is possibly TRBD1 (5 bases). V was shortened by 2 bases and J by 3 bases, with 7 bases between the two germline ends. This CDR3 has 12 residues. CDR1 and CDR2 (germline): DFQATT, SNEGSKA (reference sequence). CDR3 DNA: TGCAGTGCTAGACAGGGTTACACTGAAGCTTTCTTT. Protein sequence: CSARQGYTEAFF.

The genes are TRBV4-2 and TRBJ2-3; D tentatively fits TRBD1 or TRBD2 (9 bases each). V gave up 3 bases and J gave up 6 bases, with 25 bases separating them. This CDR3 has 18 amino acids. Per germline, CDR1 LGHNA and CDR2 YNFKEQ. The CDR3 sequence is CASSHETASGDRADTQYF. In nucleotides, the CDR3 is TGTGCCAGCAGCCACGAAACCGCTAGCGGGGACAGGGCGGATACGCAGTATTTT.

This clonotype was recorded at least ten times. This chain links TRBV9 with TRBJ2-3; 11 nucleotides line up with TRBD2. The junction had 7 bases not matched to a gene; V was cut back by 0 bases and J by 4 bases. The CDR3 contains 17 residues. In germline, CDR1 is SGDLS, CDR2 YYNGEE. The CDR3 loop reads CASSVAPGSGRADTQYF. The CDR3 DNA is TGTGCCAGCAGCGTAGCTCCAGGTAGCGGGAGGGCAGATACGCAGTATTTT.

The rearrangement joins TRBV12-3 or TRBV12-4 to TRBJ2-1, with 10 bases fitting TRBD1. V lost 5 bases and J lost 5; bases outside the gene matches: 9. The CDR3 sequence is 16 residues long. CDR3 in amino acids: CASSHTGTGVDNEQFF. The DNA of the CDR3 is TGTGCCAGCAGTCACACCGGGACAGGGGTGGACAATGAGCAGTTCTTC.